This paragraph reports one T cell receptor (beta chain). Relative to the germline gene, one junction end is altered; a read error may explain this. Sequencing used immunoSEQ multiplex PCR; TCRdb keeps in-frame clones, though not all of them. The sample includes approximately 940,000 clones, approximately 80% of them seen just once. The entry originates in a study of shared clonotypes between healthy human individuals. Overall study: Each donor's CD8 memory used one plate, CD8 naive two, each CD4 subset three.

This clonotype was sampled from a man between 18 and 35 years old in good health. What was sequenced was memory CD4+ T cells sorted from blood. Subset denoted: CD45RA-negative fraction.

The CDR3 sequence: CASRLTRNTEAFF. CDR3 in DNA: TGTGCCAGCAGATTAACGAGAAACACTGAAGCTTTCTTT. The J gene is TRBJ1-1, the V gene TRBV7-3; D unresolved. Germline loops: CDR1 SGHTA, CDR2 FQGTGA. The CDR3 loop spans 13 amino acids.